A selection of T cell receptor beta chains follows, all from one sample in a study of blood T cell repertoires in COVID-19. Data came from immunoSEQ multiplex PCR; TCRdb stores just in-frame clones and leaves some out. This sample has some 260,000 clones, with 88% found just once. The sample comprised peripheral blood. The source is a human donor in a cohort sampled during active COVID-19. The CDR3 runs from the conserved cysteine through the conserved F or W. A D gene is named only where the DNA matches it firmly. Expanded clones are given a class, and other clones once, few, many or no size at all.

v_call,j_call,d_call,clone_size,cdr3_nt,cdr3_aa
TRBV3-1/TRBV3-2,TRBJ1-1,-,-,TGTGCCAGCAGCCATTTACTCAACTCCGGCAGGATAATCTTT,CASSHLLNSGRIIF
TRBV7-2,TRBJ1-4,-,-,TGTGCCAGCAGCTTTGTAGCAACTAATGAAAAACTGTTTTTT,CASSFVATNEKLFF
TRBV20-1,TRBJ1-5,TRBD1,-,TGCAGTGCTAATGACAAGGGGGCTTATCAGCCCCAGCATTTT,CSANDKGAYQPQHF
TRBV20-1,TRBJ2-7,-,-,TGCAGTGCTGGACAAACCTACGAGCAGTACTTC,CSAGQTYEQYF
TRBV2,TRBJ2-3,-,few,TGTGCCAGCAGACTTCCCACAGATACGCAGTATTTT,CASRLPTDTQYF
TRBV2,TRBJ1-1,-,once,TGTGCCAGCACCGGGAACACTGAAGCTTTCTTT,CASTGNTEAFF
TRBV3-1/TRBV3-2,TRBJ1-1,-,-,TGTGCCAGCAGCGACAGTGGGACTGAAGCTTTCTTT,CASSDSGTEAFF
TRBV6-6,TRBJ1-2,-,-,TGTGCCAGCAGTTCTGACTTGACAGTCTATGGCTACACCTTC,CASSSDLTVYGYTF
TRBV10-3,TRBJ2-2,-,-,TGTGCCATCAGTCCGAGATCCAACCCCTCTGGGGAGCTGTTTTTT,CAISPRSNPSGELFF
TRBV4-3,TRBJ1-5,TRBD1,once,TGCGCCAGCAGCGCCGACAGGGGTTATCAGCCCCAGCATTTT,CASSADRGYQPQHF
TRBV18,TRBJ2-7,TRBD1,-,TGTGCCAGCTCACCGGGACAGGGTGTCTACGAGCAGTACTTC,CASSPGQGVYEQYF
TRBV7-6,TRBJ1-5,-,-,TGTGCCAGCAGTTACCACCCCGACTGGAATCTTTTCAATCAGCCCCAGCATTTT,CASSYHPDWNLFNQPQHF
TRBV7-2,TRBJ1-1,TRBD1,once,TGTGCCAGCAGCCCGGGGACAGCGAACACTGAAGCTTTCTTT,CASSPGTANTEAFF
TRBV18,TRBJ2-7,TRBD2,-,TGTGCCAGCTCACTAGCGGCTGGGACTAGCGGGGCCTCCTACGAGCAGTACTTC,CASSLAAGTSGASYEQYF
TRBV6-2/TRBV6-3,TRBJ1-6,-,-,TGTGCCAGCAGTGCCAGGGATTACAATTCACCCCTCCACTTT,CASSARDYNSPLHF
TRBV7-2,TRBJ2-7,-,-,TGTGCCAGCAGCTTAGACAGGTCGTCCTACGAGCAGTACTTC,CASSLDRSSYEQYF
TRBV5-4,TRBJ2-1,-,-,TGTGCCAGCAGCTTGGATGCAGGTGTACCTTCCCAGTTCTTC,CASSLDAGVPSQFF
TRBV14,TRBJ2-3,-,-,TGTGCCAGCAGCCAAGATCGGTGGAGCGGTAGAGGGGATACGCAGTATTTT,CASSQDRWSGRGDTQYF
TRBV4-3,TRBJ1-2,TRBD1,-,TGCGCCAGCAGCCAACGCACCGGGACAGGGGGCAACTATGGCTACACCTTC,CASSQRTGTGGNYGYTF
TRBV7-9,TRBJ1-1,-,-,TGTGCCAGCGGCCGTCGGGATCTGGGGAACACTGAAGCTTTCTTT,CASGRRDLGNTEAFF
TRBV7-9,TRBJ2-5,-,few,TGTGCCAGCAGCTCCAATCAAGAGACCCAGTACTTC,CASSSNQETQYF
TRBV7-9,TRBJ2-7,TRBD2,-,TGTGCCAGCAGCTTAGCGCTTAGCGGGAGCTCCTACGAGCAGTACTTC,CASSLALSGSSYEQYF
TRBV19,TRBJ1-5,TRBD1,once,TGTGCCACCCGGACAGGGATTCATCAGCCCCAGCATTTT,CATRTGIHQPQHF
TRBV15,TRBJ1-6,TRBD1,-,TGTGCCACCAGCAGAGATTCGGGACAGGAAGATTCACCCCTCCACTTT,CATSRDSGQEDSPLHF
TRBV2,TRBJ1-1,-,-,TGTGCCAGCAGCCCGGCGGCCGCCGACGTCACTGAAGCTTTCTTT,CASSPAAADVTEAFF
TRBV11-2,TRBJ2-1,TRBD1,-,TGTGCCAGCAGCTTACGCAAGGGGGCGGTGTTCTTC,CASSLRKGAVFF
TRBV7-3,TRBJ2-3,-,once,TGTGCCAGCAGCTTATCAGGTAGCACAGATACGCAGTATTTT,CASSLSGSTDTQYF
TRBV19,TRBJ2-7,TRBD1,-,TGTGCCAGTAGTATGTCCTTCGGACAGGGGTCCTACGAGCAGTACTTC,CASSMSFGQGSYEQYF
TRBV4-3,TRBJ2-7,-,-,TGCGCCAGCAGCCAAGGTTTCCAGCGGAAGTCCTACGAGCAGTACTTC,CASSQGFQRKSYEQYF
TRBV3-1/TRBV3-2,TRBJ2-3,TRBD2,-,TGTGCCAGCAGCCAAGGGAGCGGGGGGAATACGCAGTATTTT,CASSQGSGGNTQYF
TRBV12-3/TRBV12-4,TRBJ2-3,-,-,TGTGCCAGCGCACTCTACACAGATACGCAGTATTTT,CASALYTDTQYF
TRBV5-1,TRBJ2-7,-,-,TGCGCCAGCAGCTTGGACCGGACTGCCTACGAGCAGTACTTC,CASSLDRTAYEQYF
TRBV10-2,TRBJ2-7,-,-,TGCGCCAGCAGTATTAGGGGGATTCAAGTTAACATATACGAGCAGTACTTC,CASSIRGIQVNIYEQYF
TRBV6-6,TRBJ1-2,-,-,TGTGCCAGCAGTTACTCGAGTGCGTCTAACTATGGCTACACCTTC,CASSYSSASNYGYTF
TRBV27,TRBJ2-2,-,few,TGTGCCAGCAGTTCACGGGGGACGTCGGACACCGGGGAGCTGTTTTTT,CASSSRGTSDTGELFF
TRBV20-1,TRBJ1-4,-,-,TGCAGTGCTAGTTACCGGGGATCCTTGGGAGTAACTAATGAAAAACTGTTTTTT,CSASYRGSLGVTNEKLFF
TRBV3-1/TRBV3-2,TRBJ2-7,-,-,TGTGCCAGCAGCCAAGGTACGGGGGCCTACGAGCAGTACTTC,CASSQGTGAYEQYF
TRBV6-2/TRBV6-3,TRBJ1-1,TRBD1,few,TGTGCCAGCAGTCACAGGGACAGAAAAGCTTTCTTT,CASSHRDRKAFF
TRBV5-6,TRBJ1-2,-,once,TGTGCCAGCAGCTGGACAGAGGGCTACACCTTC,CASSWTEGYTF
TRBV28,TRBJ2-6,TRBD2,-,TGTGCCAGCAGTATACTAGCGGGAAGCTCTGGGGCCAACGTCCTGACTTTC,CASSILAGSSGANVLTF
TRBV29-1,TRBJ1-1,-,-,TGCAGCGTTGAGGGCCCTAACACTGAAGCTTTCTTT,CSVEGPNTEAFF
TRBV28,TRBJ2-7,TRBD2,-,TGTGCCAGCAGTTACCCGGGACTAGCGGGAAACTACGAGCAGTACTTC,CASSYPGLAGNYEQYF
TRBV10-3,TRBJ2-7,TRBD2,-,TGTGCCACCAGGGGACTAGCGGGGGACGAGCAGTACTTC,CATRGLAGDEQYF
TRBV4-1,TRBJ2-7,TRBD1,-,TGCGCCAGCAGCCAAGTCCTGGCAGGGGGCTACGAGCAGTACTTC,CASSQVLAGGYEQYF
TRBV13,TRBJ2-7,-,-,TGTGCCAGCAGCTACAAGGGGGGGAGCCACGAGCAGTACTTC,CASSYKGGSHEQYF
TRBV6-2/TRBV6-3,TRBJ2-3,TRBD2,-,TGTGCCAGCAGTCCACTAGCGGGGGACCTTTATACGCAGTATTTT,CASSPLAGDLYTQYF
TRBV19,TRBJ1-5,-,few,TGTGCCAGTAGGACGGGGGGGACCATCCCCGGGCCCCAGCATTTT,CASRTGGTIPGPQHF
TRBV7-7,TRBJ2-7,-,-,TGTGCCAGCAGCAGGACACCTACCTACGAGCAGTACTTC,CASSRTPTYEQYF
TRBV7-9,TRBJ2-3,-,-,TGTGCCAGCAGCTGGGCAGGGAGCACAGATACGCAGTATTTT,CASSWAGSTDTQYF
TRBV7-9,TRBJ2-2,TRBD1,medium-sized,TGTGCCAGCAGCTGGGACAGGGAGAACACCGGGGAGCTGTTTTTT,CASSWDRENTGELFF